The clone carrying this T cell receptor beta chain was recorded once. The antigen remains unidentified. Assay: immunoSEQ multiplex PCR; the TCRdb copy retains only in-frame clones and omits some. There are about 34,000 clones in the sample; roughly four fifths occur only once, and 2% to 2.5% lies in the top ten. This sample was taken from a study of T cells in narcolepsy. Study background: Enrolled donors included narcolepsy type 1 or type 2 patients and healthy controls. Broader study findings: Reportedly, autoreactive clonotypes were serially detected in patients' blood but not controls'. Autoreactive clone sequences were missing from some blood memory CD4+ repertoires. Autoreactive HCRT-specific and TRIB2-specific clonotypes were marked in same-patient CSF-versus-blood CD4+ comparisons.

CDR1 LGHNA and CDR2 YSLEER come from the germline V gene. Unmatched junction bases numbered 5, after V lost 5 bases and J lost 2 bases. The CDR3 spans 15 residues. The source of this sequence is a human donor in good health. The gene calls are TRBV4-3 and TRBJ1-2; TRBD1 aligns across 10 bases. The sequenced sample consisted of memory (CD45RA-) CD4+ T cells from blood. The CDR3 nucleotides are TGCGCCAGCAGCTCCGACAGGGGGCAGAACTATGGCTACACCTTC. It is translated as CASSSDRGQNYGYTF.